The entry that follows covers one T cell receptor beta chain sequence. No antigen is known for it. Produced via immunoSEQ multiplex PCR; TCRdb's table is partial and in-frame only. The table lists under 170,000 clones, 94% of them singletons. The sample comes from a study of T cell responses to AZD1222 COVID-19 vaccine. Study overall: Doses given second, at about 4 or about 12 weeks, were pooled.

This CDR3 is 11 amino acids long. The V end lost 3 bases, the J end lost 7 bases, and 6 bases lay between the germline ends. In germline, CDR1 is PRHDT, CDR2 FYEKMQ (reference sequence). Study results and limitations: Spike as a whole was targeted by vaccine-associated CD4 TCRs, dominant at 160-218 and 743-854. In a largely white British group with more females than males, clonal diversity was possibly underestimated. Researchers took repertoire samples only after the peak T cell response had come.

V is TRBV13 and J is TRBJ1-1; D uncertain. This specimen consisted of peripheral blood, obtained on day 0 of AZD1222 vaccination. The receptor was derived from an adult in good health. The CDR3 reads CASSFQDEAFF. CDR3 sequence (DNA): TGTGCCAGCAGCTTTCAAGATGAAGCTTTCTTT.